This TCR beta chain was retrieved from a study of Tregs in tolerant kidney transplant recipients (dated by TCRdb to 2018 to 2020). Study-level background: The study used TCRbeta sequencing to identify donor-specific regulatory T cells before combined kidney and bone marrow transplantation, then tracked those cells after transplant. In a few healthy controls, several methods of expanding Tregs specific for an allogeneic donor were compared by TCRbeta repertoire sequencing.

V is cut by 2 bases and J by 10 bases, and the space between the germline ends is 15 bases. The germline V gene sets CDR1 to SGHRS and CDR2 to YFSETQ. The CDR3 runs 13 residues from the cysteine to the phenylalanine. Here the CDR3 DNA is all that survives: 39 bases in frame from base 1. Thawed PBMCs were FACS-sorted into unstimulated Tregs (CD4+CD25+CD127-), CD4+ non-Tregs (CD4+CD25-), CD4 cells and CD8 cells. Blood from healthy controls was obtained either as purchased buffy coats or from healthy volunteers. Healthy control blood was processed by Ficoll density gradient to PBMCs and cryopreserved; patient PBMCs were collected before and after transplant. Genomic DNA was extracted from sorted cells with the QIAGEN DNeasy Blood and Tissue Kit for TCRbeta CDR3 sequencing. High-throughput TCRbeta CDR3 sequencing, which included PCR amplification with bias correction and internal controls, was done commercially through immunoSEQ. In the source study's methods: A unique productive TCRbeta sequence was defined by the CDR3 nucleotide sequence when primers matched, and otherwise by the CDR3 amino acid sequence together with the Vbeta and Jbeta genes. To correct sorting error, sequences shared between sorted populations at a frequency ratio of 2:1 or less were removed; the rest were assigned to the higher population. Sequences were defined as donor-reactive when expanded at least 5-fold in CFSE-low cells versus unstimulated cells and present at a frequency of at least 0.01% in CFSE-low cells. Repertoire divergence was quantified by Jensen-Shannon divergence using the top 100 TCRbeta sequences ranked by frequency. When a sample had multiple sequencing runs, each run was corrected for sorting error separately and the runs were then pooled. Entries here come from immuneACCESS through TCRdb and include only in-frame sequences with V and J called. Some clones fail to appear in such tables; in the studies checked, an unresolved V gene covers under half of the shortfall, and the cause of the remainder is unknown. V and J calls and clone size are as listed in that table; D and trimming were resolved from the DNA. The sample table contains roughly 120,000 clones; only one count was recorded for about 90% of them. The ten largest make up over 0.5% of the sample.

A note on this clone: Its antigen target is currently unknown. Base qualities were left out, and no much larger clone turns up one base away.

Findings and caveats that apply to the study as a whole: The most biologically relevant and donor-specific TCRbeta repertoire appeared to be identified by expanding Tregs with activated donor B cells. Because only a small number of patients were included, the study had limitations, and the results will need to be validated in larger populations as well as under other immunosuppression protocols. Biological reproducibility was not examined directly, but technical replication error appeared to be minimal.

Sequencing input: CD4+ T cells from blood. Recombination joined TRBV5-1 with TRBJ1-1, with TRBD1 perhaps the D gene, on 6 matching bases. The origin of this receptor is a human donor in good health. This receptor carries the CDR3 CASSFKQGDGAFF. The DNA sequence follows: TGCGCCAGCAGCTTTAAACAGGGTGACGGAGCTTTCTTT. Supplemented by the reference TRBV5-1 and TRBJ1-1 proteins around the CDR3, the complete variable domain is KAGVTQTPRYLIKTRGQQVTLSCSPISGHRSVSWYQQTPGQGLQFLFEYFSETQRNKGNFPGRFSGRQFSNSRSEMNVSTLELGDSALYLCASSFKQGDGAFFGQGTRLTVV.